The rows below give T cell receptor beta chains drawn from one sample of a study of blood T cell repertoires in COVID-19. Clones were read by immunoSEQ multiplex PCR, and TCRdb kept only the in-frame ones, dropping some. The sample consists of some 250,000 clones, under 90% of them appearing once. Material for sequencing was PBMCs or T cells enriched from blood (not recorded which). The receptors shown here come from a woman in her 30s with acute COVID-19. Both conserved end residues are part of each CDR3. D genes are given only for firm matches. The size entry is marked missing in some rows and otherwise reads once, few, many or a size class.

CDR3aa: CASSEDDRAVYSNQPQHF; CDR3nt: TGTGCCAGCAGTGAAGATGACAGGGCGGTTTATAGCAATCAGCCCCAGCATTTT; v_gene: TRBV2; abundance: NA; j_gene: TRBJ1-5; len: 18; d_gene: TRBD1
CDR3aa: CASGLVTTLNTGELFF; CDR3nt: TGTGCTAGTGGTTTGGTAACTACCCTGAACACCGGGGAGCTGTTTTTT; v_gene: TRBV12-5; abundance: NA; j_gene: TRBJ2-2; len: 16; d_gene: NA
CDR3aa: CASSVRYLASDTQYF; CDR3nt: TGTGCCAGCAGCGTGAGGTACCTCGCTTCCGATACGCAGTATTTT; v_gene: TRBV9; abundance: NA; j_gene: TRBJ2-3; len: 15; d_gene: NA
CDR3aa: CASSINPTGTASPLHF; CDR3nt: TGTGCCAGCAGCATCAACCCGACAGGGACCGCTTCACCCCTCCACTTT; v_gene: TRBV9; abundance: NA; j_gene: TRBJ1-6; len: 16; d_gene: TRBD1
CDR3aa: CASSPPGAVLYSNQPQHF; CDR3nt: TGTGCCAGCTCACCACCGGGGGCAGTGCTTTATAGCAATCAGCCCCAGCATTTT; v_gene: TRBV18; abundance: NA; j_gene: TRBJ1-5; len: 18; d_gene: NA
CDR3aa: CASSLANKYNSPLHF; CDR3nt: TGTGCCAGCAGCTTAGCGAACAAGTATAATTCACCCCTCCACTTT; v_gene: TRBV7-6; abundance: once; j_gene: TRBJ1-6; len: 15; d_gene: NA
CDR3aa: CASSLDRGSGNTIYF; CDR3nt: TGTGCCAGCAGCTTAGACAGGGGCTCTGGAAACACCATATATTTT; v_gene: TRBV7-2; abundance: NA; j_gene: TRBJ1-3; len: 15; d_gene: TRBD1
CDR3aa: CASRDRGTEAFF; CDR3nt: TGTGCCAGCCGGGACAGAGGGACTGAAGCTTTCTTT; v_gene: TRBV19; abundance: NA; j_gene: TRBJ1-1; len: 12; d_gene: TRBD1
CDR3aa: CASSQYQGAGTEAFF; CDR3nt: TGTGCCAGCAGCCAATACCAGGGCGCGGGGACTGAAGCTTTCTTT; v_gene: TRBV3-1/TRBV3-2; abundance: once; j_gene: TRBJ1-1; len: 15; d_gene: NA
CDR3aa: CASSVNRFPYEQYF; CDR3nt: TGTGCCAGTAGTGTCAACAGGTTCCCCTACGAGCAGTACTTC; v_gene: TRBV19; abundance: NA; j_gene: TRBJ2-7; len: 14; d_gene: NA
CDR3aa: CASSLDVLPGGYGYTF; CDR3nt: TGTGCCAGTAGCTTAGATGTCCTCCCAGGGGGCTATGGCTACACCTTC; v_gene: TRBV11-2; abundance: NA; j_gene: TRBJ1-2; len: 16; d_gene: TRBD1
CDR3aa: CASSQATGGGKWPQHF; CDR3nt: TGTGCCAGCAGCCAAGCTACAGGGGGGGGGAAGTGGCCCCAGCATTTT; v_gene: TRBV3-1/TRBV3-2; abundance: NA; j_gene: TRBJ1-5; len: 16; d_gene: TRBD1
CDR3aa: CASSTTGTGFYEQYF; CDR3nt: TGCGCCAGCAGCACGACCGGGACAGGGTTTTACGAGCAGTACTTC; v_gene: TRBV5-1; abundance: NA; j_gene: TRBJ2-7; len: 15; d_gene: TRBD1
CDR3aa: CASSLTSGVKETQYF; CDR3nt: TGCGCCAGCAGCTTGACTAGCGGGGTAAAAGAGACCCAGTACTTC; v_gene: TRBV5-1; abundance: NA; j_gene: TRBJ2-5; len: 15; d_gene: TRBD2
CDR3aa: CASSLRTTEETQYF; CDR3nt: TGTGCCAGCAGCTTAAGGACTACCGAAGAGACCCAGTACTTC; v_gene: TRBV13; abundance: NA; j_gene: TRBJ2-5; len: 14; d_gene: NA
CDR3aa: CASSPGTAGGYTF; CDR3nt: TGTGCCAGCAGTCCCGGGACAGCCGGTGGCTACACCTTC; v_gene: TRBV6-5; abundance: NA; j_gene: TRBJ1-2; len: 13; d_gene: TRBD1
CDR3aa: CASSYSGTGSGNTIYF; CDR3nt: TGTGCCAGCAGTTACTCCGGGACAGGGTCTGGAAACACCATATATTTT; v_gene: TRBV6-5; abundance: few; j_gene: TRBJ1-3; len: 16; d_gene: TRBD1
CDR3aa: CASRSPGQPYEQYF; CDR3nt: TGTGCCAGCAGGAGCCCGGGACAGCCCTACGAGCAGTACTTC; v_gene: TRBV27; abundance: NA; j_gene: TRBJ2-7; len: 14; d_gene: TRBD1
CDR3aa: CARSADSLMYSGNTIYF; CDR3nt: TGTGCCAGAAGCGCGGACAGCCTCATGTACTCTGGAAACACCATATATTTT; v_gene: TRBV7-5; abundance: NA; j_gene: TRBJ1-3; len: 17; d_gene: NA
CDR3aa: CASRPPGLPGGNYGYTF; CDR3nt: TGTGCCAGCAGACCCCCCGGACTCCCAGGGGGGAACTATGGCTACACCTTC; v_gene: TRBV9; abundance: NA; j_gene: TRBJ1-2; len: 17; d_gene: TRBD1